Below are 8 T cell receptor beta chains sequenced from a single sample in a study of regulatory T cells in long-lasting Graves disease. Noted time point: newly diagnosed GD, antithyroid drugs for less than 3 months. From RNA extracted from PBMCs, the TCR library was made. CDR3-region Arm-PCR and iRepertoire HTBI primers produced the TCR beta libraries. From the multiplex PCR reads, TCRdb called clonotypes with MiXCR, one entry per CDR3 protein. Among about 460,000 distinct CDR3 sequences listed, around 15% were seen once. The sample was also reused in another study, on T cells in Graves' hyperthyroidism and ophthalmopathy.

Source: peripheral blood mononuclear cells (PBMCs), taken at new diagnosis, from a patient treated with antithyroid drugs. These receptor sequences come from a woman between 50 and 59 years old with Graves disease.

In its sample, this clonotype was seen many times. The rearrangement links TRBV7-8 to TRBJ2-7; no firm D call. Trimming left V 6 bases short and J 3 bases short, with 18 bases between. The length of the CDR3 is 15 residues. The germline V gene has CDR1 SGHVS and CDR2 FQNEAQ. Here the CDR3 DNA reads TGTGCCAGCAGACAACAAGACGGAAACAACTACGAGCAGTACTTC. This encodes CASRQQDGNNYEQYF.

The sample holds many counts of this clonotype. The rearrangement links TRBV14 to TRBJ1-1; D remains ambiguous. V was pared by 6 bases and J by 1 base, with 3 bases between. The CDR3 runs to 11 residues. CDR1 is SGHDN, CDR2 FVKESK, per germline. CDR3 residues: CASRQNTEAFF. In DNA, the CDR3 is TGTGCCAGCAGACAGAACACTGAAGCTTTCTTT.

There are a few counts of this clonotype. A much larger clone is a single base away; this may be a read error. The chain links TRBV3-1 to TRBJ2-2; no definite D call. The CDR3 loop spans 11 amino acids. The germline CDR1 and CDR2 sequences are LGHDT and YNNKEL (reference sequence). The germline V and J ends were trimmed by 3 bases and 8 bases, with 4 bases remaining between them. The CDR3 region has the DNA TGTGCCAGCAGCCAGGGGGGGGAGCTGTTTTTT. It is translated as CASSQGGELFF. Combining the CDR3 with reference TRBV3-1 and TRBJ2-2 gives the whole variable domain DTAVSQTPKYLVTQMGNDKSIKCEQNLGHDTMYWYKQDSKKFLKIMFSYNNKELIINETVPNRFSPKSPDKAHLNLHINSLELGDSAVYFCASSQGGELFFGEGSRLTVL.

V usage is TRBV14 and J usage is TRBJ2-7, with D possibly TRBD2 on 5 matching bases. Germline CDR1 and CDR2: SGHDN and FVKESK. Trimming left V 2 bases short and J 0 bases short, with 11 bases between. This CDR3 contains 15 residues. CDR3 protein: CASSQNLAPSYEQYF. The CDR3 region has the DNA TGTGCCAGCAGCCAAAACCTAGCTCCCTCCTACGAGCAGTACTTC.

The chain carries TRBV4-1 and TRBJ2-7, with TRBD2 as a possible D gene (5 bases). CDR1 is MGHRA and CDR2 is YSYEKL in the germline V gene. The ends were cut back, 4 bases at V and 4 bases at J, with 14 bases in the middle. CDR3 length equals 14 residues. Here the CDR3 reads CASSPEARAYEQYF. CDR3 nucleotides: TGCGCCAGCAGCCCGGAGGCACGAGCGTACGAGCAGTACTTC.

In its sample, this clonotype was seen many times. The chain employs TRBV30 and TRBJ2-5; a possible D gene is TRBD2 (5 bases). The CDR3 sequence is 13 residues long. Trimming pared 4 bases from V and 5 bases from J, leaving 14 bases between. The germline gives CDR1 GTSNPN, CDR2 SVGIG (reference sequence). CDR3 in DNA: TGTGCCTGGACCGCCTCTAGCACGGAGACCCAGTACTTC. This gives the protein CAWTASSTETQYF. The full variable domain, with the rest looked up from reference TRBV30 and TRBJ2-5, is SQTIHQWPATLVQPVGSPLSLECTVEGTSNPNLYWYRQAAGRGLQLLFYSVGIGQISSEVPQNLSASRPQDRQFILSSKKLLLSDSGFYLCAWTASSTETQYFGPGTRLLVL.

This clonotype was seen at least ten times. In nucleotides, the CDR3 is TGTGCCTGGACAGGACAGGGGATATCCTACGAGCAGTACTTC. The encoded protein is CAWTGQGISYEQYF. The chain employs TRBV30 and TRBJ2-7; 9 bases line up with TRBD1. Germline-derived CDR1 and CDR2 are GTSNPN and SVGIG (reference sequence). V trimming: 4 bases; J trimming: 1 base; junction bases outside the gene matches: 5. The CDR3 is made up of 14 amino acids.

The chain recombines TRBV18 with TRBJ2-3, with a weak D call TRBD1 (5 bases). Trimming took off 2 bases at V and 4 bases at J, with 10 bases between the two ends. Germline V gene sequence: CDR1 KGHSH, CDR2 LQKENI. The CDR3 has 14 amino acids. The CDR3 loop is CASSPYQGSDTQYF. The CDR3 DNA sequence: TGTGCCAGCTCACCATATCAGGGATCAGATACGCAGTATTTT.